The next 23 T cell receptor beta chains were all read from a single sample in a study of immune cell composition in non-small cell lung cancer. Profiled with immunoSEQ multiplex PCR; TCRdb holds only in-frame clones, not every one. This repertoire shows about 6,600 clones, about 77% found once; its top ten account for around 15%. What was sequenced was lung tumor tissue. The receptors here all came from a human donor with non-small cell lung cancer.

This clone was observed once. This chain links TRBV7-9 with TRBJ2-1, with 12 positions matching TRBD2. The CDR3 covers 15 residues. Trimming cost V 5 bases and J 9 bases; bases outside gene matches: 8. CDR1 and CDR2 from the germline V gene are SEHNR and FQNEAQ (reference sequence). CDR3 sequence reads: CASSLRTSGEGEQFF. CDR3 nucleotide sequence: TGTGCCAGCAGCCTAAGGACTAGCGGGGAGGGTGAGCAGTTCTTC.

By sample share, this clone is medium-sized. This chain connects TRBV29-1 to TRBJ2-7; D is perhaps TRBD2 (6 bases). The germline gives CDR1 SQVTM, CDR2 ANQGSEA. V was cut by 4 bases and J by 2 bases, with 12 bases left in between. CDR3 size: 13 residues. The CDR3 is CSVVGLRTYEQYF. CDR3 coding DNA: TGCAGCGTTGTGGGACTCAGGACCTACGAGCAGTACTTC.

The chain couples TRBV6-1 to TRBJ1-5, with 7 bases identical to TRBD1. V was clipped by 5 bases and J by 2 bases; unmatched bases: 6. The CDR3 has 15 amino acids. In germline, CDR1 is MNHNS, CDR2 SASEGT. CDR3 DNA: TGTGCCAGCAGTTGGACAGGCTCGGGCAATCAGCCCCAGCATTTT. It encodes CASSWTGSGNQPQHF.

The chain uses TRBV10-3 and TRBJ1-5; 8 nucleotides match TRBD1. Trimming cost V 6 bases and J 3 bases; bases outside gene matches: 1. This CDR3 comprises 13 residues. Germline V gene data show CDR1 as ENHRY and CDR2 as SYGVKD. Written as DNA, the CDR3 is TGTGCCATCAGGGGACAGGTCAATCAGCCCCAGCATTTT. It yields the protein CAIRGQVNQPQHF.

This clone was counted a few times. The chain is built from TRBV6-6 and TRBJ2-1; 8 nucleotides match TRBD2. The trim removed 2 bases at V and 12 bases at J, leaving 12 bases unmatched. Per the germline V gene, CDR1 is MNHNY and CDR2 is SVGAGI (reference sequence). CDR3 size: 15 residues. The CDR3 region is CASSYRRGDEDGQFF. In nucleotides, the CDR3 is TGTGCCAGCAGTTACCGGCGGGGGGACGAAGACGGGCAGTTCTTC.

CDR3 sequence (DNA): TGTGCCAGCACCCCCCCACGAGGGGGGCAGTTCTTC. As protein: CASTPPRGGQFF. This chain uses TRBV28 with TRBJ2-1; D may be TRBD1 (6 bases). The V and J ends lost 7 bases and 12 bases respectively, with 16 bases between them. CDR3 length equals 12 residues. Germline V lookup: CDR1 MDHEN, CDR2 SYDVKM. Full variable domain (missing parts from reference TRBV28 and TRBJ2-1): DVKVTQSSRYLVKRTGEKVFLECVQDMDHENMFWYRQDPGLGLRLIYFSYDVKMKEKGDIPEGYSVSREKKERFSLILESASTNQTSMYLCASTPPRGGQFFGPGTRLTVL.

CDR3 in amino acids: CASSLYKTDGLGNTIYF. CDR3 coding DNA: TGTGCCAGCAGCTTATACAAGACGGACGGACTTGGAAACACCATATATTTT. The chain uses TRBV7-9 and TRBJ1-3; D ambiguous. Trimming took 2 bases from V and 3 from J, leaving 17 bases between them. Per the germline V gene, CDR1 is SEHNR and CDR2 is FQNEAQ (reference sequence). The CDR3 has 17 amino acids.

This chain links TRBV5-1 with TRBJ2-3; possibly TRBD1 for D (8 bases). The CDR3 has 15 amino acids. Germline-derived CDR1 and CDR2 are SGHRS and YFSETQ. V dropped 3 bases and J dropped 5 bases, with 16 bases sitting between them. CDR3 in amino acids: CASSYGQGGGDTQYF. DNA of the CDR3: TGCGCCAGCAGCTACGGACAGGGAGGGGGAGATACGCAGTATTTT.

This sequence joins TRBV4-2 and TRBJ2-1; D is undetermined. Germline CDR1 reads LGHNA; CDR2 reads YNFKEQ. This CDR3 contains 13 residues. V lost 5 bases and J 5 bases, leaving 10 bases between the germline ends. This CDR3 reads CASSKGANNEQFF. CDR3 nucleotide sequence: TGTGCCAGCAGCAAAGGCGCCAACAATGAGCAGTTCTTC.

There are a few counts of this clone. This rearrangement joins TRBV6-6 to TRBJ1-3; D is uncertain. V lost 3 bases and J 0 bases, leaving 9 bases between the germline ends. Germline CDR1 is MNHNY and CDR2 is SVGAGI (reference sequence). There are 15 residues in the CDR3. The CDR3 loop is CASSYWQNSGNTIYF. The CDR3 DNA sequence: TGTGCCAGCAGTTATTGGCAGAACTCTGGAAACACCATATATTTT.

This chain links TRBV7-8 with TRBJ2-1, with TRBD2 matching 11 bases. With V trimmed by 3 bases and J by 9 bases, 13 bases remained unmatched. Germline lookup yields CDR1 SGHVS and CDR2 FQNEAQ. The CDR3 consists of 17 residues. For the CDR3, the DNA is TGTGCCAGCAGCTTGTTTCCCTCGACTAGCGGGGTAGGTGAGCAGTTCTTC. Protein sequence: CASSLFPSTSGVGEQFF.

This chain uses TRBV5-5 with TRBJ2-1; D not resolved. CDR3 length equals 14 residues. From germline, CDR1 is SGHKS and CDR2 YYEKEE (reference sequence). The V end lost 4 bases, the J end lost 8 bases, and 16 bases lay between the germline ends. The CDR3 sequence: CASSLDAYEDEQFF. The CDR3 bases are TGTGCCAGCAGCCTGGACGCCTATGAGGATGAGCAGTTCTTC.

The gene calls are TRBV7-2 and TRBJ2-5; the match to TRBD1 covers 7 bases. The CDR3 contains 15 residues. Germline CDR1 is SGHTA and CDR2 is FQGNSA. J gave up 2 bases and V 3 bases, and 6 bases lay outside the gene matches. This CDR3 reads CASSFYRDSQETQYF. The CDR3 coding sequence is TGTGCCAGCAGCTTCTACCGGGACAGTCAAGAGACCCAGTACTTC. Full variable domain (outside the CDR3, taken from reference TRBV7-2 and TRBJ2-5): GAGVSQSPSNKVTEKGKDVELRCDPISGHTALYWYRQSLGQGLEFLIYFQGNSAPDKSGLPSDRFSAERTGGSVSTLTIQRTQQEDSAVYLCASSFYRDSQETQYFGPGTRLLVL.

This chain links TRBV9 with TRBJ2-1, with D possibly being TRBD2 (6 bases). The germline V and J ends were trimmed by 0 bases and 3 bases, with 19 bases remaining between them. Per the germline V gene, CDR1 is SGDLS and CDR2 is YYNGEE. The CDR3 contains 18 residues. Written as DNA, the CDR3 is TGTGCCAGCAGCGTAGAGGTGGAGGGCAGCGTCTACTACAATGAGCAGTTCTTC. Its translation: CASSVEVEGSVYYNEQFF. Based on the CDR3 plus reference TRBV9 and TRBJ2-1, the full variable domain is DSGVTQTPKHLITATGQRVTLRCSPRSGDLSVYWYQQSLDQGLQFLIQYYNGEERAKGNILERFSAQQFPDLHSELNLSSLELGDSALYFCASSVEVEGSVYYNEQFFGPGTRLTVL.

This clone was seen just once. The J gene is TRBJ1-2, the V gene TRBV9; 9 bases align to TRBD1. Germline V gives CDR1 SGDLS, CDR2 YYNGEE. The CDR3 is 16 residues long. The V segment lost 1 base and the J segment 4 bases; nucleotides outside the gene matches: 8. The CDR3 region has the DNA TGTGCCAGCAGCGTAACCCTAGGGACAGGGTCCTATGGCTACACCTTC. It encodes CASSVTLGTGSYGYTF.

The rearrangement uses TRBV6-1 and TRBJ1-5, with 12 positions matching TRBD1. This CDR3 has 15 amino acids. From germline, CDR1 is MNHNS and CDR2 SASEGT. The J segment lost 6 bases and the V segment lost 3 bases, leaving 3 bases of the junction unmatched. CDR3 coding DNA: TGTGCCAGCAGTGATCGGGACAGGGGGCTTCAGCCCCAGCATTTT. The encoded protein is CASSDRDRGLQPQHF.

V and J are TRBV28 and TRBJ2-7, with TRBD1 matching 9 bases. CDR1 is MDHEN, CDR2 SYDVKM, per germline. The J segment lost 6 bases and the V segment lost 2 bases, leaving 8 bases of the junction unmatched. This CDR3 is built from 15 residues. The CDR3 protein is CASSLVGQGLREQYF. The DNA for the CDR3 is TGTGCCAGCAGTTTAGTGGGACAGGGTCTTCGCGAGCAGTACTTC.

The J gene is TRBJ1-5, the V gene TRBV19; the match to TRBD1 covers 9 bases. CDR3 length equals 15 residues. CDR1 and CDR2 from the germline V gene are LNHDA and SQIVND (reference sequence). J gave up 3 bases and V 7 bases, and 7 bases lay outside the gene matches. Here the CDR3 reads CASTPTGGYNQPQHF. The CDR3 DNA reads as TGTGCCAGTACCCCGACAGGGGGGTACAATCAGCCCCAGCATTTT.

The chain is built from TRBV15 and TRBJ2-3, with TRBD2 matching 7 bases. The CDR3 has 17 residues. Trimming at V came to 1 base and at J to 2 bases, leaving 9 bases not matched to a gene. Looked up from germline, CDR1 is LNHNV and CDR2 is YYDKDF (reference sequence). Here the CDR3 DNA reads TGTGCCACCAGCAGAGGAGGCGCGGGAGATGTCACAGATACGCAGTATTTT. Encoded protein: CATSRGGAGDVTDTQYF.

This rearrangement joins TRBV7-9 to TRBJ1-4; 7 bases map to TRBD1. This CDR3 is 15 amino acids long. Germline CDR1 is SEHNR and CDR2 is FQNEAQ (reference sequence). Trimming removed 4 bases from V and 5 bases from J; junction bases left unmatched: 7. CDR3 amino acids: CASSSVFRGNEKLFF. Written as DNA, the CDR3 is TGTGCCAGCAGCTCGGTCTTCAGGGGGAATGAAAAACTGTTTTTT.

The chain combines TRBV7-9 with TRBJ2-7, with 15 bases that match TRBD2. CDR1 and CDR2 (germline): SEHNR, FQNEAQ (reference sequence). With 5 bases clipped from V and 6 bases from J, the junction kept 11 bases outside the gene matches. This CDR3 has 17 amino acids. For the CDR3, the DNA is TGTGCCAGCAGCCCCTCACCGGGACTAGCGGGAGGTGGCGAGCAGTACTTC. Protein: CASSPSPGLAGGGEQYF.

The V and J genes are TRBV18 and TRBJ2-1; 8 bases fit TRBD2. V lost 3 bases to trimming and J lost 0 bases; unmatched junction nucleotides: 4. Germline-derived CDR1 and CDR2 are KGHSH and LQKENI. This CDR3 region has 16 residues. The CDR3 DNA reads TGTGCCAGCTCACCTCCAAGCGGGAGCTCCTACAATGAGCAGTTCTTC. It translates to CASSPPSGSSYNEQFF.

The rearrangement links TRBV7-9 to TRBJ1-5; no reliable D call. CDR3 length: 17 amino acids. CDR1 is SEHNR and CDR2 is FQNEAQ in the germline V gene (reference sequence). Trimming cost V 2 bases and J 2 bases, with 16 bases left between them. The CDR3 region has the DNA TGTGCCAGCAGCTTAATTACCGCGGGCCGGGGCAATCAGCCCCAGCATTTT. Translated, it gives CASSLITAGRGNQPQHF.